This T cell receptor beta chain came from a study of cytomegalovirus exposure and HLA in healthy donors. Study at large: Earlier results showed approximately 120 million unique TCR beta sequences derived from some 190 million T cells. The study, taken as a whole, reports: Looking again later, the authors saw that most CMV-associated TCR beta chains seemed HLA-restricted.

The CDR3 sequence is 12 residues long. V was pared by 2 bases and J by 5 bases, with 6 bases between. The germline V gene encodes CDR1 SGHVS and CDR2 FQNEAQ. In the PCR, 60 Vbeta and 13 Jbeta primers were used. This table comes from immunoSEQ multiplex PCR, and its TCRdb copy is limited to in-frame clones, with some not included. The sample holds under 150,000 clones, less than 80% seen once. In the case of this clone: Antigen: not known.

The sequencing sample was made of PBMCs. The clonotype comes from a middle-aged woman in good health and CMV-seropositive. The chain uses TRBV7-8 and TRBJ1-1; unclear D gene. The CDR3 sequence: CASSLTGTEAFF. The DNA of the CDR3 is TGTGCCAGCAGCTTAACGGGGACTGAAGCTTTCTTT.